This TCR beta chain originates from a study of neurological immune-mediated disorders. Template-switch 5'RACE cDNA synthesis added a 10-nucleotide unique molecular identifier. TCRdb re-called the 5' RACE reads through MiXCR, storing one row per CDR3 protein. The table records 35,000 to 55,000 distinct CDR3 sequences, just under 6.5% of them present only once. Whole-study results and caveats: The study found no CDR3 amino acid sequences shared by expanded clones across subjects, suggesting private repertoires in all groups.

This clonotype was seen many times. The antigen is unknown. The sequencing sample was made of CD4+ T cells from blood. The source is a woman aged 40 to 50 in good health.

The CDR3 loop reads CATSREPGYGDTQYF. The CDR3, as DNA: TGTGCCACCAGCAGAGAACCCGGGTACGGAGATACGCAGTATTTT. The J gene is TRBJ2-3, the V gene TRBV15; D unclear. Germline lookup yields CDR1 LNHNV and CDR2 YYDKDF (reference sequence). The CDR3 spans 15 residues. The ends were cut back, 0 bases at V and 5 bases at J, with 12 bases in the middle.